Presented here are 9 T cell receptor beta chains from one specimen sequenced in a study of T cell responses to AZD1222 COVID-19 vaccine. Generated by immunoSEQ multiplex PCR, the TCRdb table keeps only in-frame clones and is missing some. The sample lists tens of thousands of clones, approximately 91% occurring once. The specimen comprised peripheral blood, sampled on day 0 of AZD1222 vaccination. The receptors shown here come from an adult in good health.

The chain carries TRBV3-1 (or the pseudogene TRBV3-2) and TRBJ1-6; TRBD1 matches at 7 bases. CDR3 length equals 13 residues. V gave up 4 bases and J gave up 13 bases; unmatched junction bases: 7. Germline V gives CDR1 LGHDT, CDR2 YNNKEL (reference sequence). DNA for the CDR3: TGTGCCAGCAGCCGATCACAGGGGAATCCCCTCCACTTT. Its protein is CASSRSQGNPLHF.

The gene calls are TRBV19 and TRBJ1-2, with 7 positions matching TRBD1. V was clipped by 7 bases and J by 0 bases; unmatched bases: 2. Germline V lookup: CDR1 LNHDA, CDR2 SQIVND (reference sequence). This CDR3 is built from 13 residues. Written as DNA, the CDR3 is TGTGCCAGTATGGACAGGACTAACTATGGCTACACCTTC. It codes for CASMDRTNYGYTF.

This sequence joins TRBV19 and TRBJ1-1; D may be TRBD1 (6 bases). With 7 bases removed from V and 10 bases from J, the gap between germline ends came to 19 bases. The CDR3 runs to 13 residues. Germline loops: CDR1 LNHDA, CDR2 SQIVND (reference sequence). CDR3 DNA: TGTGCCAGTACATGGGGGGGCAGCGAGACAGCTTTCTTT. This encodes CASTWGGSETAFF.

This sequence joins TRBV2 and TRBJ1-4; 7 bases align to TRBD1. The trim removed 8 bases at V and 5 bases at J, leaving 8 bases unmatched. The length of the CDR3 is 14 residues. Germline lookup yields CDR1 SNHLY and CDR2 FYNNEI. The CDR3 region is CASRRGQMNEKLFF. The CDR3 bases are TGTGCCAGCCGAAGGGGACAGATGAATGAAAAACTGTTTTTT. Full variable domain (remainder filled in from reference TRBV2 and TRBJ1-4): EPEVTQTPSHQVTQMGQEVILRCVPISNHLYFYWYRQILGQKVEFLVSFYNNEISEKSEIFDDQFSVERPDGSNFTLKIRSTKLEDSAMYFCASRRGQMNEKLFFGSGTQLSVL.

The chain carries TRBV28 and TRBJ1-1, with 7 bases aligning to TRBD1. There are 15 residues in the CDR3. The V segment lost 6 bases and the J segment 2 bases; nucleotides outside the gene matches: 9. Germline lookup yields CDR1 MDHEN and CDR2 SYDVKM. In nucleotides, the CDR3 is TGTGCCAGCAGCGAGACGACAGGGAAAAACACTGAAGCTTTCTTT. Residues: CASSETTGKNTEAFF.

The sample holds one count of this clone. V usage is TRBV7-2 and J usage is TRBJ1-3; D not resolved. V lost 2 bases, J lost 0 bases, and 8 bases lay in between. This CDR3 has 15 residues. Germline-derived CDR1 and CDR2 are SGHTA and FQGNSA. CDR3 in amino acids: CASSLQVSSGNTIYF. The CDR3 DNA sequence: TGTGCCAGCAGCTTACAGGTCAGCTCTGGAAACACCATATATTTT.

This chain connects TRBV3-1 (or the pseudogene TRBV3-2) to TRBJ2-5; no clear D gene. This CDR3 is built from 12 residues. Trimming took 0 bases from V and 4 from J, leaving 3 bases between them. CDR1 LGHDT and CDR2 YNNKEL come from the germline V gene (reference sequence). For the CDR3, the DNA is TGTGCCAGCAGCCAAGATTTAGAGACCCAGTACTTC. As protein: CASSQDLETQYF.

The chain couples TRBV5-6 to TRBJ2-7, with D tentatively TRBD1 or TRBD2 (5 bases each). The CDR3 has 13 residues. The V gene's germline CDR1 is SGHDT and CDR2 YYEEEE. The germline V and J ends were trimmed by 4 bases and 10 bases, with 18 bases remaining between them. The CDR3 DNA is TGTGCCAGCAGCGCCATGGGACCGAGGGACCAGTACTTC. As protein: CASSAMGPRDQYF. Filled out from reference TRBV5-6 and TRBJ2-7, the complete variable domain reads DAGVTQSPTHLIKTRGQQVTLRCSPKSGHDTVSWYQQALGQGPQFIFQYYEEEERQRGNFPDRFSGHQFPNYSSELNVNALLLGDSALYLCASSAMGPRDQYFGPGTRLTVT.

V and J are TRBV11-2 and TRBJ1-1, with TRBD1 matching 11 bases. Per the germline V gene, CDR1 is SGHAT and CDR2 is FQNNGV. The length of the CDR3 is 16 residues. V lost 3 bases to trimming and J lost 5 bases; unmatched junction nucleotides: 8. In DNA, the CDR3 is TGTGCCAGCAGCTTTGGACAGGGGGCGCCGGGGACTGAAGCTTTCTTT. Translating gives CASSFGQGAPGTEAFF.